Many counts were recorded for the clone carrying this T cell receptor beta chain. Other DNA sequences of this sample code for an identical CDR3. This specimen comes from a study of shared clonotypes between healthy human individuals. Whole-study context: Donors were two women and a few men aged 18 to 49.

With 4 bases removed from V and 3 bases from J, the gap between germline ends came to 22 bases. Germline loops: CDR1 MNHEY, CDR2 SMNVEV (reference sequence). The CDR3 contains 17 residues. Source study methods: Filtering differed since immunoSEQ provided only junctions, with no quality scores. The data were produced by immunoSEQ multiplex PCR, yet TCRdb's version contains in-frame clones alone and is incomplete. V, J and clone size are taken as reported in that table, and D and trimming were inferred from the DNA itself. This repertoire shows 450,000 to 500,000 clones, roughly four fifths found once; its top ten account for over 10%.

The J gene is TRBJ2-7, the V gene TRBV27; perhaps D is TRBD1 or TRBD2 (5 bases each). The TCR comes from a woman in her forties in good health. Some clones in this sample may be carry-over from other donors' samples. The sample was PBMCs. The CDR3 region is CASSSSPVPGPGYEQYF. For the CDR3, the DNA is TGTGCCAGCAGTTCATCCCCAGTACCGGGGCCCGGCTACGAGCAGTACTTC.